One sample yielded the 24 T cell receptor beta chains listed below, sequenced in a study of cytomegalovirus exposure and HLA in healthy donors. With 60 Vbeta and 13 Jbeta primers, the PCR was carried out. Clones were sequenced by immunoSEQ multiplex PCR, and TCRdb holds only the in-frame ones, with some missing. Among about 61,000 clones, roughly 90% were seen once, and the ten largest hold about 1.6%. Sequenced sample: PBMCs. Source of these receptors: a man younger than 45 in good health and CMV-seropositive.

Here the CDR3 DNA reads TGTGCCAGCAGCCCCCGGGAGGGCGACTATGGCTACACCTTC. The encoded protein is CASSPREGDYGYTF. This chain links TRBV5-5 with TRBJ1-2; no definite D call. V lost 4 bases, J lost 3 bases, and 13 bases lay in between. CDR1 is SGHKS and CDR2 is YYEKEE in the germline V gene (reference sequence). This CDR3 has 14 residues. The variable domain in full, completed from reference TRBV5-5 and TRBJ1-2, reads DAGVTQSPTHLIKTRGQQVTLRCSPISGHKSVSWYQQVLGQGPQFIFQYYEKEERGRGNFPDRFSARQFPNYSSELNVNALLLGDSALYLCASSPREGDYGYTFGSGTRLTVV.

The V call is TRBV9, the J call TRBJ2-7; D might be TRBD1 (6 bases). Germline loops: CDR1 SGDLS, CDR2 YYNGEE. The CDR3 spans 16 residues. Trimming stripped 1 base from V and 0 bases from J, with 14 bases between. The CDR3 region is CASSVSKQGPSYEQYF. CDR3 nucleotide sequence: TGTGCCAGCAGCGTATCAAAGCAGGGGCCCTCCTACGAGCAGTACTTC.

The CDR3 spells CASSLRDRVYEQYF. The CDR3 nucleotides are TGTGCCAGCAGCTTAAGGGACAGGGTCTACGAGCAGTACTTC. The rearrangement joins TRBV7-9 to TRBJ2-5; 9 bases agree with TRBD1. The assigned J gene may be wrong: the sequence end matches TRBJ2-7 better. Germline CDR1 and CDR2: SEHNR and FQNEAQ (reference sequence). The CDR3 is 14 residues long.

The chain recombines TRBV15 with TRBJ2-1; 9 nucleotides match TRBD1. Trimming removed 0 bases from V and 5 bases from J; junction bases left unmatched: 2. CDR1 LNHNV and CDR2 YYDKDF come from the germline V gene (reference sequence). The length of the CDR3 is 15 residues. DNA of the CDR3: TGTGCCACCAGCAGAGAGCGGGACAGGGACAATGAGCAGTTCTTC. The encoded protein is CATSRERDRDNEQFF.

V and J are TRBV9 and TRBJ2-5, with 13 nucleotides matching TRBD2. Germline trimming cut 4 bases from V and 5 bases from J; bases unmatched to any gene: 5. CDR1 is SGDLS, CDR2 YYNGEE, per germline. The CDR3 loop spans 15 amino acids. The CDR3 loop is CASSSPGLAGETQYF. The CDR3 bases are TGTGCCAGCAGCTCCCCGGGACTAGCGGGGGAGACCCAGTACTTC.

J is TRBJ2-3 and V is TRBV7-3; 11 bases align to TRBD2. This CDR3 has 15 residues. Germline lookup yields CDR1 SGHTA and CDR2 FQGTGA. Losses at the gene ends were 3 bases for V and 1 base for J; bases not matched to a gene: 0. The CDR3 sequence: CASSLTSGGTDTQYF. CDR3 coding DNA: TGTGCCAGCAGCTTGACTAGCGGGGGCACAGATACGCAGTATTTT.

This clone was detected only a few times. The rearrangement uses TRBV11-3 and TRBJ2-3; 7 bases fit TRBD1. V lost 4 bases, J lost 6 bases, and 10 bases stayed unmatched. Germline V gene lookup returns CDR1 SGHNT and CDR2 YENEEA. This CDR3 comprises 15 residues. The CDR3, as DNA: TGTGCCAGCAGCTCCCGGCAGGGGGTGATGGATACGCAGTATTTT. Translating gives CASSSRQGVMDTQYF.

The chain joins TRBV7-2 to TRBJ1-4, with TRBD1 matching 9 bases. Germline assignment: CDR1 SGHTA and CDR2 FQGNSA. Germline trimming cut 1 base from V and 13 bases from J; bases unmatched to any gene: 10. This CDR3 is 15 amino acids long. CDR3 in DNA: TGTGCCAGCAGCTTAGGAGGGACAGGGTCTCGCACACTGTTTTTT. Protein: CASSLGGTGSRTLFF.

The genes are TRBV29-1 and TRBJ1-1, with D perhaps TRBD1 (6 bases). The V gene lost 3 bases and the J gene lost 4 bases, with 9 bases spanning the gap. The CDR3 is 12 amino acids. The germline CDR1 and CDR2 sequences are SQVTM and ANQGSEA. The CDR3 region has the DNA TGCAGCGTTGATTTCAGGGGCACTGAAGCTTTCTTT. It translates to CSVDFRGTEAFF.

The CDR3 spells CASSSSSGRAYEQYF. DNA for the CDR3: TGTGCCAGCAGCTCATCTAGCGGGAGGGCGTACGAGCAGTACTTC. This chain connects TRBV11-3 to TRBJ2-7, with 12 bases identical to TRBD2. This CDR3 has 15 residues. In germline, CDR1 is SGHNT, CDR2 YENEEA. J lost 4 bases, V lost 4 bases, and 5 bases had no gene match.

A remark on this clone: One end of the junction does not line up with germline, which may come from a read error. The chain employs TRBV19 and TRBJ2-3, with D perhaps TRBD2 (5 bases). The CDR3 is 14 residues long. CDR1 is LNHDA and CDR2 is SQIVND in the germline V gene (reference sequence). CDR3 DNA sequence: TGTGCCAGTAGTGTAGACCCGGGGACAGATACGCAGTATTTT. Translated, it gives CASSVDPGTDTQYF. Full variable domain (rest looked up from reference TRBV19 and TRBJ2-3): DGGITQSPKYLFRKEGQNVTLSCEQNLNHDAMYWYRQDPGQGLRLIYYSQIVNDFQKGDIAEGYSVSREKKESFPLTVTSAQKNPTAFYLCASSVDPGTDTQYFGPGTRLTVL.

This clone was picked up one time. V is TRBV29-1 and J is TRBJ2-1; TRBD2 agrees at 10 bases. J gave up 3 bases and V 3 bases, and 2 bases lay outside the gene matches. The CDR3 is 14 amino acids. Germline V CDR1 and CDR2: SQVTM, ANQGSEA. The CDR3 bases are TGCAGCGTTGACTCTAGCGGGAGCTACAATGAGCAGTTCTTC. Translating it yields CSVDSSGSYNEQFF.

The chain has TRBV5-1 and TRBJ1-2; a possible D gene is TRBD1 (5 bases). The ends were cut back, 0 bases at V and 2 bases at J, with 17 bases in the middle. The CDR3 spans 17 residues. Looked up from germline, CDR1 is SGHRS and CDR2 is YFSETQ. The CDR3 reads CASSLAGGEGTNYGYTF. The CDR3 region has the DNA TGCGCCAGCAGCTTGGCCGGGGGTGAGGGCACGAACTATGGCTACACCTTC.

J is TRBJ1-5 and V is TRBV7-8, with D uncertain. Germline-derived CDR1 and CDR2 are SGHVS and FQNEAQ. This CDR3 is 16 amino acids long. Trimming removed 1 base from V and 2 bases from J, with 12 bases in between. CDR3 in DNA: TGTGCCAGCAGCTTAGACGGTGCCTTTGGCAATCAGCCCCAGCATTTT. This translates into CASSLDGAFGNQPQHF.

CDR3 sequence: CASSRGRSNTGELFF. The CDR3 nucleotides are TGTGCCAGCAGCCGCGGGCGTTCGAACACCGGGGAGCTGTTTTTT. The rearrangement joins TRBV7-2 to TRBJ2-2, with D maybe TRBD2 (5 bases). Trimming pared 5 bases from V and 0 bases from J, leaving 10 bases between. The CDR3 contains 15 residues. CDR1 is SGHTA, CDR2 FQGNSA, per germline.

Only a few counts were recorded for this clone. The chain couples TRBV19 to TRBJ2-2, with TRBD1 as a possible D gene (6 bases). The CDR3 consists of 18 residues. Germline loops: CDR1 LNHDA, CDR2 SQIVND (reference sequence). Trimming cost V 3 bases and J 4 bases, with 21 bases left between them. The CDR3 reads CASSIFKQGPALTGELFF. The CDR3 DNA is TGTGCCAGTAGTATCTTCAAACAGGGACCAGCGCTCACCGGGGAGCTGTTTTTT.

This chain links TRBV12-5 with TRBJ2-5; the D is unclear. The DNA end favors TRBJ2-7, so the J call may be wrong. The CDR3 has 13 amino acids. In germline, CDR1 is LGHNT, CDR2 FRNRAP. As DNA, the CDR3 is TGTGCTAGTGGTTTAAGCGCAGCCTACGAGCAGTACTTC. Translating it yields CASGLSAAYEQYF.

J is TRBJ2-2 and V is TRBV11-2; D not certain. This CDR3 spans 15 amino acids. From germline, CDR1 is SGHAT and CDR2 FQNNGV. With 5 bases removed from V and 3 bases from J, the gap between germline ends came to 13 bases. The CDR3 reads CASSHRDWYTGELFF. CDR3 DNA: TGTGCCAGCAGCCACCGCGACTGGTACACCGGGGAGCTGTTTTTT.

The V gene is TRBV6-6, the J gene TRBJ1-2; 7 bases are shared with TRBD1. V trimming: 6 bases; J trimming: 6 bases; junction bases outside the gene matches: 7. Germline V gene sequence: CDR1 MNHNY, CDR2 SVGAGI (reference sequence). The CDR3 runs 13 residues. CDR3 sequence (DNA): TGTGCCAGCAGCCGCGGGACAGCCGATGGCTACACCTTC. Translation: CASSRGTADGYTF.

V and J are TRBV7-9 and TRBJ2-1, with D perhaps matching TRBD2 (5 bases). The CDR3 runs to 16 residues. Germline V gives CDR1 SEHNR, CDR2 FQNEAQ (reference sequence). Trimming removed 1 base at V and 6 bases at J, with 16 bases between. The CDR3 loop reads CASSLVSSGYRNEQFF. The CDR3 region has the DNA TGTGCCAGCAGCTTAGTGTCCAGCGGATACCGCAATGAGCAGTTCTTC.

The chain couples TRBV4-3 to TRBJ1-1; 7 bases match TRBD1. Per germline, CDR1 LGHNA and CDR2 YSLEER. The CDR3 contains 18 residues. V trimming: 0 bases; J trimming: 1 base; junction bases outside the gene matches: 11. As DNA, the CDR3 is TGCGCCAGCAGCCAAGAAAAGGCAGGGGGTGTGTGGAACACTGAAGCTTTCTTT. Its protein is CASSQEKAGGVWNTEAFF.

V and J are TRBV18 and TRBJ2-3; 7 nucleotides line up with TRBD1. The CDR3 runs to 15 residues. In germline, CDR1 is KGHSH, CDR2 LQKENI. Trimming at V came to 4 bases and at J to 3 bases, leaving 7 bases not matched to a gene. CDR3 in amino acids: CASSLYRDRTDTQYF. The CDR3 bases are TGTGCCAGCTCACTTTACCGGGACAGAACAGATACGCAGTATTTT.

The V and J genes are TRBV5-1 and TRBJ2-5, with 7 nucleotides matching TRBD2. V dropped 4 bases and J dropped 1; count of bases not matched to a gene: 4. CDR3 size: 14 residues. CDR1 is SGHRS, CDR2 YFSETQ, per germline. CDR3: CASSESGIQETQYF. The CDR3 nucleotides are TGCGCCAGCAGCGAGAGCGGGATCCAAGAGACCCAGTACTTC.

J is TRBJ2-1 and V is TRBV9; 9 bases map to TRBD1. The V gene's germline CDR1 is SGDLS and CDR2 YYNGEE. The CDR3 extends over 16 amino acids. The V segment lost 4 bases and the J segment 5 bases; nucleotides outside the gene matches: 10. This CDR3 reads CASSPEGDRADNEQFF. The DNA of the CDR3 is TGTGCCAGCAGCCCCGAAGGGGACAGGGCGGACAATGAGCAGTTCTTC.